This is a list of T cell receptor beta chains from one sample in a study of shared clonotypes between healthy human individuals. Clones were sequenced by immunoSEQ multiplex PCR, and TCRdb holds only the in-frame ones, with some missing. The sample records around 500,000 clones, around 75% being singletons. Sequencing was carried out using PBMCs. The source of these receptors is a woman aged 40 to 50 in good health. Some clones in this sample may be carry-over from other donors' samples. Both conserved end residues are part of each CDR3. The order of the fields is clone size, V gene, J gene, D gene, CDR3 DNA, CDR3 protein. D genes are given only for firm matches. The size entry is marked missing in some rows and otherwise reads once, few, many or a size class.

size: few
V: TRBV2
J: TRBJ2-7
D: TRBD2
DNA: TGTGCCAGCAGTGGAGGGAGGGCTAGCGGGAGTGAGAAGTACTTC
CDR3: CASSGGRASGSEKYF

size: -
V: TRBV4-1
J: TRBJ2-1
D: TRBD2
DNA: TGCGCCAGCAGCCGCGGACTAGCCGCTTACAATGAGCAGTTCTTC
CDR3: CASSRGLAAYNEQFF

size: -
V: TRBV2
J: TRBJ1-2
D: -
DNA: TGTGCCAGCAAAGGGGCAGAAGGCCACACCTTC
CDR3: CASKGAEGHTF

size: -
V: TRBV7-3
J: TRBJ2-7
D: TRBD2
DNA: TGTGCCAGCAGCTTAATGGGGGGGACTAGTGTCGGCGAGCAGTACTTC
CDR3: CASSLMGGTSVGEQYF

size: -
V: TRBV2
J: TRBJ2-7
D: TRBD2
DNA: TGTGCCAGCAAGAGCGGGAGTGGCGCCTACGAGCAGTACTTC
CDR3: CASKSGSGAYEQYF

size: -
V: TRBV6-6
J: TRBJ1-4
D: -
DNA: TGTGCCAGCAAACAGGGTCCTGAAAAACTGTTTTTT
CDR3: CASKQGPEKLFF

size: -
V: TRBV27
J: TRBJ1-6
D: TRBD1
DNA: TGTGCCAGCAGTTTATCGACAGGGGGTATTTCACCCCTCCACTTT
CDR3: CASSLSTGGISPLHF

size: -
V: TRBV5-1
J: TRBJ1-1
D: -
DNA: TGCGCCAGCAGCACGGGTCACACTGAAGCTTTCTTT
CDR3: CASSTGHTEAFF

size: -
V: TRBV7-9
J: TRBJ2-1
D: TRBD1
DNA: TGTGCCAGCAGCTGGACAGGGGACAATGAGCAGTTCTTC
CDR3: CASSWTGDNEQFF

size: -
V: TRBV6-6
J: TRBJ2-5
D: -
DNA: TGTGCCAGCCTCACCGAAGGAGAGACCCAGTACTTC
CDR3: CASLTEGETQYF

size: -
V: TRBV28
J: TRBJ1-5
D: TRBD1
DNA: TGTGCCAGCAGTCCGACAGGGACCAATCAGCCCCAGCATTTT
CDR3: CASSPTGTNQPQHF

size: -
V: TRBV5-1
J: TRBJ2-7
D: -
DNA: TGCGCCAGCAGCTTGGTTGGGAACGAGCAGTACTTC
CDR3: CASSLVGNEQYF

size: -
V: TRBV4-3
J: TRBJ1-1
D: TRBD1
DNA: TGCGCCAGCAGCCAAGAGGTGACAGGGGACACTGAAGCTTTCTTT
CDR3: CASSQEVTGDTEAFF

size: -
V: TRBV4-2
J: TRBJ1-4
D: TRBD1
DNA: TGTGCCAGCAGCCAAGAAACAGGGGGAAATGAAAAACTGTTTTTT
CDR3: CASSQETGGNEKLFF

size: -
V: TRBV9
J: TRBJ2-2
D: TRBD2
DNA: TGTGCCAGCAGCGTGTCCAGCGGGAGGGCCGGCGGGGAGCTGTTTTTT
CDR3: CASSVSSGRAGGELFF

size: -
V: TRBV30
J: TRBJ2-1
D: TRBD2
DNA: TGTGCCTGGCGGGCGGGAGGGTACAATGAGCAGTTCTTC
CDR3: CAWRAGGYNEQFF

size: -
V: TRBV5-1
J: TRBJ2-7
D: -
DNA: TGCGCCAGCAGGTTAGATATGAGGGAGCAGTACTTC
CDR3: CASRLDMREQYF

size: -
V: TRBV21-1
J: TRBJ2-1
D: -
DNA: TGTGCCAGCAGCAAAGGTCTAGCGGCCTACAATGAGCAGTTCTTC
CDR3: CASSKGLAAYNEQFF

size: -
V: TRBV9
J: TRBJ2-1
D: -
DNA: TGTGCCAGCAGCGTAGTTGCGGGGCACTACAATGAGCAGTTCTTC
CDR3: CASSVVAGHYNEQFF

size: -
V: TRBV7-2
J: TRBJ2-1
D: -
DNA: TGTGCCAGCAGCTTAGGACAGTCCTACAATGAGCAGTTCTTC
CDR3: CASSLGQSYNEQFF

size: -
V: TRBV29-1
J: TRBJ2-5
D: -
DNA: TGCAGCGTTGAGGGTGAGGGGGTAGAGACCCAGTACTTC
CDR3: CSVEGEGVETQYF

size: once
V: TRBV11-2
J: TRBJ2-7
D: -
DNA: TGTGCCAGCAGCACCGACCCGAGCTCCTACGAGCAGTACTTC
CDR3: CASSTDPSSYEQYF

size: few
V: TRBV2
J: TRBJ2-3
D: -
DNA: TGTGCCAGCGCCCGCGGGGATACGCAGTATTTT
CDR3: CASARGDTQYF

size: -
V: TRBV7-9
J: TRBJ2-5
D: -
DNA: TGTGCCAGCAGCTTAGGTTTAGCGAGGGTTGAGACCCAGTACTTC
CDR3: CASSLGLARVETQYF

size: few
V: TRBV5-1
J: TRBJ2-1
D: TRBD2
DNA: TGCGCCAGCAGCTTGGAAGCTAGCGGAAGCTCCTACAATGAGCAGTTCTTC
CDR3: CASSLEASGSSYNEQFF

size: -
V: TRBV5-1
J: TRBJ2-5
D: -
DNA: TGCGCCAGCAGCTTGGCGGCGGTGAAACAAGGGACCCAGTACTTC
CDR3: CASSLAAVKQGTQYF

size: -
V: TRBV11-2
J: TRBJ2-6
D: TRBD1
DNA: TGTGCCAGCAGCTTAACAGGGGCCGGGGCCAACGTCCTGACTTTC
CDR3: CASSLTGAGANVLTF

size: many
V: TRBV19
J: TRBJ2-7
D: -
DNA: TGTGCCAGTAGTCAGACTATCGCCCCCTCCGAGCAGTACTTC
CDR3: CASSQTIAPSEQYF

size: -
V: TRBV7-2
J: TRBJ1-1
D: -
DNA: TGTGCCAGCAGGCCCCCCAGGGGCAGAATGAACACTGAAGCTTTCTTT
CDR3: CASRPPRGRMNTEAFF

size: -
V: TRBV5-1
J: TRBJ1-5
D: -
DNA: TGCGCCAGCAGCTTGGGGCCCCGGGGCAATCAGCCCCAGCATTTT
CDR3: CASSLGPRGNQPQHF

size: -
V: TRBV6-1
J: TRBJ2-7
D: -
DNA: TGTGCCAGCAGTGATTTGGGGAATACTTACTACGAGCAGTACTTC
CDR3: CASSDLGNTYYEQYF

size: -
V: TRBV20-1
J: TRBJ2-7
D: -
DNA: TGCAGTGCTAGCGAATACGAGCAGTACTTC
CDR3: CSASEYEQYF

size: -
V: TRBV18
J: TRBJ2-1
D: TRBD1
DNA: TGTGCCAGCTCACTGGACAGGGACAATGAGCAGTTCTTC
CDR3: CASSLDRDNEQFF

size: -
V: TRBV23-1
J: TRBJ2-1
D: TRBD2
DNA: TGCGCCAGCAGTCAAGGCTGGATAGCGGGAAGCTCCTACAATGAGCAGTTCTTC
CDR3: CASSQGWIAGSSYNEQFF

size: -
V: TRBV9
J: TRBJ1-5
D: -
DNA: TGTGCCAGCAGCGTAGGACCGGATCAGCCCCAGCATTTT
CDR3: CASSVGPDQPQHF

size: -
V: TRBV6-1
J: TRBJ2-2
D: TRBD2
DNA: TGTGCCAGCAGTGAATCGGGAGGGAGCGCCGGGGAGCTGTTTTTT
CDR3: CASSESGGSAGELFF

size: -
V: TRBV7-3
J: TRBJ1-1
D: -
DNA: TGTGCCAGCAGCCGCACAGGGTGGAGGGACACTGAAGCTTTCTTT
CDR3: CASSRTGWRDTEAFF

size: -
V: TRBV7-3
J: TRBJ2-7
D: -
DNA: TGTGCCAGCAGCGTAGGGACTTCCACCGAGCAGTACTTC
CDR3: CASSVGTSTEQYF

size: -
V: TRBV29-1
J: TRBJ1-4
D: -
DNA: TGCAGCGTTGCCATGGTGGGGACGCGTGAAAAACTGTTTTTT
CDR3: CSVAMVGTREKLFF

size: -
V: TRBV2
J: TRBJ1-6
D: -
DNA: TGTGCCACTACCAGGGAGTATAATTCACCCCTCCACTTT
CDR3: CATTREYNSPLHF

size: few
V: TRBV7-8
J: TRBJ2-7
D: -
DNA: TGTGCCAGCAGCTTCTTACAGGACTCCTACGAGCAGTACTTC
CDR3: CASSFLQDSYEQYF